This is a list of T cell receptor beta chains from one sample in a study of blood T cells in healthy people across ages. MiXCR was run by TCRdb on the 5' RACE reads, yielding one entry per CDR3 protein. This table holds some 880,000 distinct CDR3 sequences, about 36% found once. The sequenced material came from blood. Every receptor here comes from a man between 18 and 29 years old in good health. CDR3s include the opening cysteine and the closing phenylalanine or tryptophan. A D gene is named only where the DNA matches it firmly. Not all rows give a size; the values are once, few, many and, for expanded clones, a class.

j_call: TRBJ2-7; v_call: TRBV7-6; d_call: TRBD1; clone_size: -; cdr3_nt: TGTGCCAGCAGCGTCACGACGGGACAGGGTTTCTACGAGCAGTACTTC; cdr3_aa: CASSVTTGQGFYEQYF
j_call: TRBJ2-7; v_call: TRBV6-5; d_call: TRBD2; clone_size: -; cdr3_nt: TGTGCCAGCAGGGACTACGGGGGGGCCTACAATGAGCAGTACTTC; cdr3_aa: CASRDYGGAYNEQYF
j_call: TRBJ2-7; v_call: TRBV12-3/TRBV12-4; d_call: -; clone_size: many; cdr3_nt: TGTGCCAGCAGTCCCGGGACATACGAGCAGTACTTC; cdr3_aa: CASSPGTYEQYF
j_call: TRBJ2-6; v_call: TRBV7-9; d_call: -; clone_size: few; cdr3_nt: TGTGCCAGCAGCCCACTGACTGGGGCCAACGTCCTGACTTTC; cdr3_aa: CASSPLTGANVLTF
j_call: TRBJ2-1; v_call: TRBV4-2; d_call: -; clone_size: -; cdr3_nt: TGTGCCAGCAGCCAAGATGGCCGGGGGCTCCAGTTCTTC; cdr3_aa: CASSQDGRGLQFF
j_call: TRBJ1-1; v_call: TRBV28; d_call: TRBD1; clone_size: -; cdr3_nt: TGTGCCAGCAGTCCGACGGGGATCACGGGACAGGGGGTCCCCGAGAGAGAAGCTTTCTTT; cdr3_aa: CASSPTGITGQGVPEREAFF
j_call: TRBJ2-1; v_call: TRBV20-1; d_call: TRBD2; clone_size: -; cdr3_nt: TGCAGTGCTAGAGTCGTAGCGGGGGGGCCGGGGGAGCAGTTCTTC; cdr3_aa: CSARVVAGGPGEQFF
j_call: TRBJ1-2; v_call: TRBV7-9; d_call: -; clone_size: many; cdr3_nt: TGTGCCAGCAGCTTACCTGGGACCAACTATGGCTACACCTTC; cdr3_aa: CASSLPGTNYGYTF
j_call: TRBJ2-4; v_call: TRBV4-2; d_call: TRBD2; clone_size: many; cdr3_nt: TGTGCCAGCAGCCAAGATAAGAGCGGGGGGACCAAAAACATTCAGTACTTC; cdr3_aa: CASSQDKSGGTKNIQYF
j_call: TRBJ2-7; v_call: TRBV7-9; d_call: -; clone_size: few; cdr3_nt: TGTGCCAGCAGCTTATCGGGACGGGGGTCCGAGCAGTACTTC; cdr3_aa: CASSLSGRGSEQYF
j_call: TRBJ1-5; v_call: TRBV5-1; d_call: -; clone_size: -; cdr3_nt: TGCGCCAGCAGCTTGGAAGGAGCTTATAATCAGCCCCAGCATTTT; cdr3_aa: CASSLEGAYNQPQHF
j_call: TRBJ2-1; v_call: TRBV4-1; d_call: TRBD2; clone_size: few; cdr3_nt: TGCGCCAGCAGCCGAAGGACGACTAGCGGGGGGTTGTATGAGCAGTTCTTC; cdr3_aa: CASSRRTTSGGLYEQFF
j_call: TRBJ2-1; v_call: TRBV21-1; d_call: -; clone_size: -; cdr3_nt: TGTGCCAGCAGCAAAATTGGCGTAGCAAAGGGGGGAATATACAATGAGCAGTTCTTC; cdr3_aa: CASSKIGVAKGGIYNEQFF
j_call: TRBJ1-2; v_call: TRBV20-1; d_call: TRBD1; clone_size: many; cdr3_nt: TGCAGTGCTCACGACCGGGACAGCGGTAACTATGGCTACACCTTC; cdr3_aa: CSAHDRDSGNYGYTF
j_call: TRBJ2-1; v_call: TRBV20-1; d_call: -; clone_size: -; cdr3_nt: TGCAGTGCTCGGCGGGAATCCTACAATGAGCAGTTCTTC; cdr3_aa: CSARRESYNEQFF
j_call: TRBJ2-1; v_call: TRBV20-1; d_call: -; clone_size: -; cdr3_nt: TGCAGTGCAAACCACAATGAGCAGTTCTTC; cdr3_aa: CSANHNEQFF
j_call: TRBJ1-2; v_call: TRBV3-1; d_call: -; clone_size: few; cdr3_nt: TGTGCCAGCAGCCAAGACCACCAGGGTGGAGGCTACACCTTC; cdr3_aa: CASSQDHQGGGYTF
j_call: TRBJ2-7; v_call: TRBV5-1; d_call: TRBD1; clone_size: -; cdr3_nt: TGCGCCAGCAGCGGGGGACAGAAATCCTACGAGCAGTACTTC; cdr3_aa: CASSGGQKSYEQYF
j_call: TRBJ2-6; v_call: TRBV20-1; d_call: -; clone_size: -; cdr3_nt: TGCAGTGCTAGAGAATGGGAGTCTGGGGCCAACGTCCTGACTTTC; cdr3_aa: CSAREWESGANVLTF
j_call: TRBJ1-4; v_call: TRBV12-3/TRBV12-4; d_call: -; clone_size: few; cdr3_nt: TGTGCCAGCAGTTTTGTAGGTCGAGAAAAACTGTTTTTT; cdr3_aa: CASSFVGREKLFF
j_call: TRBJ2-7; v_call: TRBV4-1; d_call: TRBD2; clone_size: -; cdr3_nt: TGCGCCAGCAGCCCGACTAGCGAGCTAGGGGAGCAGTACTTC; cdr3_aa: CASSPTSELGEQYF
j_call: TRBJ2-3; v_call: TRBV20-1; d_call: TRBD2; clone_size: many; cdr3_nt: TGCAGTGCTAGCGGGGACTATTCTCACCCAGATACGCAGTATTTT; cdr3_aa: CSASGDYSHPDTQYF
j_call: TRBJ2-3; v_call: TRBV4-1; d_call: TRBD1; clone_size: -; cdr3_nt: TGCGCCAGCAGCCGACCGGGACAGCCAGTGCTCACAGATACGCAGTATTTT; cdr3_aa: CASSRPGQPVLTDTQYF
j_call: TRBJ1-6; v_call: TRBV20-1; d_call: TRBD1; clone_size: -; cdr3_nt: TGCAGTGCTAAGCCGGGGACAGGGGACTCACCCCTCCACTTT; cdr3_aa: CSAKPGTGDSPLHF
j_call: TRBJ1-1; v_call: TRBV4-2; d_call: -; clone_size: few; cdr3_nt: TGTGCCAGCAGACCCTTTGGGGCACCGACCACTGAAGCTTTCTTT; cdr3_aa: CASRPFGAPTTEAFF
j_call: TRBJ2-5; v_call: TRBV6-2/TRBV6-3; d_call: TRBD1; clone_size: few; cdr3_nt: TGTGCCAGCACCATTACCCGGACAGGGAAAGAGACCCAGTACTTC; cdr3_aa: CASTITRTGKETQYF
j_call: TRBJ2-3; v_call: TRBV29-1; d_call: -; clone_size: many; cdr3_nt: TGCAGCGTTTTGTCAGGTGGCACAGATACGCAGTATTTT; cdr3_aa: CSVLSGGTDTQYF
j_call: TRBJ1-2; v_call: TRBV20-1; d_call: TRBD1; clone_size: many; cdr3_nt: TGCAGTGCTACTCAGACAGGGAACTATGGCTACACCTTC; cdr3_aa: CSATQTGNYGYTF
j_call: TRBJ2-4; v_call: TRBV24-1; d_call: -; clone_size: -; cdr3_nt: TGTGCCACCGAGGGTCAACAGCTAGCCAAAAACATTCAGTACTTC; cdr3_aa: CATEGQQLAKNIQYF